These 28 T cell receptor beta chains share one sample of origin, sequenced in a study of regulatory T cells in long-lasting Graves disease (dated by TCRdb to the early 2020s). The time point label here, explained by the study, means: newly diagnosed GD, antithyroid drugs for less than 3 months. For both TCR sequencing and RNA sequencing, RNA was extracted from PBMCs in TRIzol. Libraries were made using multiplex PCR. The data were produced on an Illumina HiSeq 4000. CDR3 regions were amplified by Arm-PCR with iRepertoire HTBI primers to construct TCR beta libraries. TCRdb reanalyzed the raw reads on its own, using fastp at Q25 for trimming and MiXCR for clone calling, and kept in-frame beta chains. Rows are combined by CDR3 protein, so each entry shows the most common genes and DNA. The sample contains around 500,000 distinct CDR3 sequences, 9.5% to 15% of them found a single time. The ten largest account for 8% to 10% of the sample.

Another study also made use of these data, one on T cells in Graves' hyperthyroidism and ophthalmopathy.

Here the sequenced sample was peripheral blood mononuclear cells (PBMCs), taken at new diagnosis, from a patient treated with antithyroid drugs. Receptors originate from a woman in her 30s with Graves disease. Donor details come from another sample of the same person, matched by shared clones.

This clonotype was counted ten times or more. CDR3 sequence: CSARTTNYEQYF. The CDR3 coding sequence is TGCAGTGCCAGGACTACCAACTACGAGCAGTACTTC. This chain links TRBV20-1 with TRBJ2-7; possible D gene TRBD2, 6 bases. Germline assignment: CDR1 DFQATT and CDR2 SNEGSKA (reference sequence). Trimming removed 6 bases at V and 3 bases at J, with 12 bases between. The CDR3 runs 12 residues.

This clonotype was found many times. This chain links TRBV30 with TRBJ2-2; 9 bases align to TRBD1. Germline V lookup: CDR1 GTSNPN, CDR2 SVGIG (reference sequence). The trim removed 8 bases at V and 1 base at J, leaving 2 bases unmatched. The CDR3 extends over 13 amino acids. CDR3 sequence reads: CAQGQGNTGELFF. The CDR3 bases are TGTGCCCAGGGACAGGGGAACACCGGGGAGCTGTTTTTT. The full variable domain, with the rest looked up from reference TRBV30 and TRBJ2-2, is SQTIHQWPATLVQPVGSPLSLECTVEGTSNPNLYWYRQAAGRGLQLLFYSVGIGQISSEVPQNLSASRPQDRQFILSSKKLLLSDSGFYLCAQGQGNTGELFFGEGSRLTVL.

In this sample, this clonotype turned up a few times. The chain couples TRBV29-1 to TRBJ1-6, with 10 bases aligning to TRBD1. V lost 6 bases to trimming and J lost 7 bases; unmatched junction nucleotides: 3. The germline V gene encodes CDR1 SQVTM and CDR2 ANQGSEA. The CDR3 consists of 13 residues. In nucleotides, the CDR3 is TGCAGCGTCCGGACAGGGGGGAATTCACCCCTCCACTTT. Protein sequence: CSVRTGGNSPLHF.

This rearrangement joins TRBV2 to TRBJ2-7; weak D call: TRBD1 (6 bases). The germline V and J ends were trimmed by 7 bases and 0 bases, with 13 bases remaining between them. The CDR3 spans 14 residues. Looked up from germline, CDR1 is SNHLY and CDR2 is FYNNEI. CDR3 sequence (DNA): TGTGCCAGCATGGGACACCTTCTCTCCTACGAGCAGTACTTC. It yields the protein CASMGHLLSYEQYF.

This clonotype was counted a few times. CDR3 DNA sequence: TGCAGCGCAGGACAGCCTAACTATGGCTACACCTTC. Its translation: CSAGQPNYGYTF. V usage is TRBV29-1 and J usage is TRBJ1-2; the D gene is possibly TRBD1 (6 bases). The CDR3 spans 12 residues. Germline V gene data show CDR1 as SQVTM and CDR2 as ANQGSEA. Trimming shortened V by 7 bases and J by 0 bases, and 9 bases separated the two germline ends.

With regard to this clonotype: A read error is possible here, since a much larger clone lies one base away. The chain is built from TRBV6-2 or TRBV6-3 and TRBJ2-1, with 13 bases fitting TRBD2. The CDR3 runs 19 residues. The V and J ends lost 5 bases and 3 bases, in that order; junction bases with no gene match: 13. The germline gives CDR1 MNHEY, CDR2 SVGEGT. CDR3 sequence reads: CASSPRITSGRVYYNEQFF. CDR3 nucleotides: TGTGCCAGCAGTCCTCGAATTACTAGCGGGAGGGTCTACTACAATGAGCAGTTCTTC.

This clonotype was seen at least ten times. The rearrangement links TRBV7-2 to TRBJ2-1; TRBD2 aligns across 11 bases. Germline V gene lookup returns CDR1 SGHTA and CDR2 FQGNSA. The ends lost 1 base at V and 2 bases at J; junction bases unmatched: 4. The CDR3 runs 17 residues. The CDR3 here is CASSLVGTSGTYNEQFF. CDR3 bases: TGTGCCAGCAGCTTAGTTGGGACTAGCGGCACCTACAATGAGCAGTTCTTC.

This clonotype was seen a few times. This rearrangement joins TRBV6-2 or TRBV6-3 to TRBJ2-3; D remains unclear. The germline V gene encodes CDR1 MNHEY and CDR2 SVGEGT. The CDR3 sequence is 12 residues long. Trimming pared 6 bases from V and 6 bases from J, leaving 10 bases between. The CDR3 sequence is CASSRLGDTQYF. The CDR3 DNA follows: TGTGCCAGCAGCCGACTCGGGGATACGCAGTATTTT.

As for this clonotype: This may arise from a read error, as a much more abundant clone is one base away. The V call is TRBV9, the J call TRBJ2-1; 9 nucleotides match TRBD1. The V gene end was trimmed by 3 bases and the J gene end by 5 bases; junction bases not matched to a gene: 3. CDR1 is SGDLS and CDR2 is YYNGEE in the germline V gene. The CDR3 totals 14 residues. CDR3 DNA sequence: TGTGCCAGCAGCGGGGACAGGGAGCACAATGAGCAGTTCTTC. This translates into CASSGDREHNEQFF.

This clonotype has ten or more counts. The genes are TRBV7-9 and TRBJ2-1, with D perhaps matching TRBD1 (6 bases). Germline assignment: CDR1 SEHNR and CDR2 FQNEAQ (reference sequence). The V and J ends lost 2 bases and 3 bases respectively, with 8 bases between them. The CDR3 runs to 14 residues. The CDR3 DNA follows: TGTGCCAGCAGCTTATTACAGGGCTACAATGAGCAGTTCTTC. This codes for CASSLLQGYNEQFF.

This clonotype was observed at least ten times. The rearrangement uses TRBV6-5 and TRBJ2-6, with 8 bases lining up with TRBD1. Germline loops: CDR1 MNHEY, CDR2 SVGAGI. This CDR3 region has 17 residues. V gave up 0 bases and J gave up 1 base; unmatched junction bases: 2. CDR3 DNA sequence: TGTGCCAGCAGTTACTCCCGGACAGGGTCTGGGGCCAACGTCCTGACTTTC. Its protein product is CASSYSRTGSGANVLTF.

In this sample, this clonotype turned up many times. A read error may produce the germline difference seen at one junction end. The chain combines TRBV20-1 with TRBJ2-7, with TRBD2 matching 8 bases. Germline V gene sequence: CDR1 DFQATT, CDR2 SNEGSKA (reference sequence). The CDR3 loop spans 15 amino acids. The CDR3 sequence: CSATDKRTSSHEQYF. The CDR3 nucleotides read TGCAGTGCCACAGACAAAAGGACTAGCTCCCACGAGCAGTACTTC.

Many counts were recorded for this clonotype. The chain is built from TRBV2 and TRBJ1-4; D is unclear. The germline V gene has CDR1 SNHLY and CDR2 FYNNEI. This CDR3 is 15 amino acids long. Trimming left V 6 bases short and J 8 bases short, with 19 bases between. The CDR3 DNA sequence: TGTGCCAGCAGGGACTACACTCGGGCATGGGAAAAACTGTTTTTT. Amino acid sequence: CASRDYTRAWEKLFF.

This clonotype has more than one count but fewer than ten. The CDR3, as DNA: TGTGCCACCCCGGGAGGGCCGGTCGGGGAGCTGTTTTTT. Protein product: CATPGGPVGELFF. The chain couples TRBV24-1 to TRBJ2-2, with 8 bases aligning to TRBD2. CDR3 length: 13 amino acids. Per germline, CDR1 KGHDR and CDR2 SFDVKD. Trimming at V came to 9 bases and at J to 7 bases, leaving 6 bases not matched to a gene.

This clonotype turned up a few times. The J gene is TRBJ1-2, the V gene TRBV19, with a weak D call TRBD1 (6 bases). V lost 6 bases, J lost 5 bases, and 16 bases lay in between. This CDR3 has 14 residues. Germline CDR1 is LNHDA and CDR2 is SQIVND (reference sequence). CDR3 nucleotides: TGTGCCAGTAGACAGGGCCAGTATCGTTATGGCTACACCTTC. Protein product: CASRQGQYRYGYTF.

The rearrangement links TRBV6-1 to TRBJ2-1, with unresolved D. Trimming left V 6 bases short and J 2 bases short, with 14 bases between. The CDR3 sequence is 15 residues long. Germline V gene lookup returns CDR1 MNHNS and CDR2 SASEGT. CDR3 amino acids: CASSPNLSPYNEQFF. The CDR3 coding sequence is TGTGCCAGCAGCCCGAATCTGTCCCCCTACAATGAGCAGTTCTTC.

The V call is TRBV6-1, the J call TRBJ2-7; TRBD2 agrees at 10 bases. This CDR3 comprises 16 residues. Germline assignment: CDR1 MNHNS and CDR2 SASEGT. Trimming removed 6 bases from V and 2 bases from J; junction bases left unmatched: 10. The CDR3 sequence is CASSRGGTSVAYEQYF. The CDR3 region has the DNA TGTGCCAGCAGCAGAGGCGGGACTAGCGTAGCCTACGAGCAGTACTTC.

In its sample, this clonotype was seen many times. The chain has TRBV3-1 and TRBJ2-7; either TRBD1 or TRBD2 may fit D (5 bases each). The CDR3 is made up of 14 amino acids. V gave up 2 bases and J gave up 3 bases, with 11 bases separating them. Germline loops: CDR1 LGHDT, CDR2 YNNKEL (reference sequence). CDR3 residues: CASSQSVGVYEQYF. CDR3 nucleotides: TGTGCCAGCAGCCAAAGCGTGGGGGTCTACGAGCAGTACTTC.

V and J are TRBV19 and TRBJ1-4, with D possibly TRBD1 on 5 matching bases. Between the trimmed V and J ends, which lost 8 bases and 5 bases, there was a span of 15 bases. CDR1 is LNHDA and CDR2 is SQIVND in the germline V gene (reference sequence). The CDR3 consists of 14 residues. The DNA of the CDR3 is TGTGCCAGTCTTCCAACAGGAGGAAATGAAAAACTGTTTTTT. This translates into CASLPTGGNEKLFF.

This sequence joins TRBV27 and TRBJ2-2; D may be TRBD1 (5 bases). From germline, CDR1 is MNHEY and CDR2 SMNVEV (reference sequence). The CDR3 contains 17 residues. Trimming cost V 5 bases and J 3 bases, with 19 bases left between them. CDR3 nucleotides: TGTGCCAGCAGTCCACAGGCCCCTAGGACCGACACCGGGGAGCTGTTTTTT. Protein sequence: CASSPQAPRTDTGELFF.

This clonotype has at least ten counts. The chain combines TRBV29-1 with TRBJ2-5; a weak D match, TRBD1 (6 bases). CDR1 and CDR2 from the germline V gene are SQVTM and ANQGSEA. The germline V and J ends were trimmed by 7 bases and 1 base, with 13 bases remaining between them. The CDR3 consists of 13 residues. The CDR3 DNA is TGCAGCGCCAACCCAGGGGTCCAAGAGACCCAGTACTTC. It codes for CSANPGVQETQYF. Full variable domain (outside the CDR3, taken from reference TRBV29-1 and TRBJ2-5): SAVISQKPSRDICQRGTSLTIQCQVDSQVTMMFWYRQQPGQSLTLIATANQGSEATYESGFVIDKFPISRPNLTFSTLTVSNMSPEDSSIYLCSANPGVQETQYFGPGTRLLVL.

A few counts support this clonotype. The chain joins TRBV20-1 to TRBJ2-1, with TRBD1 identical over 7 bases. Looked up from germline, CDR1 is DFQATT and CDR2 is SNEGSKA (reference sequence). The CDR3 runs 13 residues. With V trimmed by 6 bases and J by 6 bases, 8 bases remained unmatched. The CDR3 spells CSANRDSLNEQFF. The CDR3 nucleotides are TGCAGTGCCAACCGGGACAGCCTCAATGAGCAGTTCTTC.

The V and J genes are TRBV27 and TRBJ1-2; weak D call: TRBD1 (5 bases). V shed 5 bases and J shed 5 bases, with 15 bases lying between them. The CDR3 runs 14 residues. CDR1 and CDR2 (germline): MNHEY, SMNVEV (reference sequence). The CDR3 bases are TGTGCCAGCAGTCTGAACAGGTATCCATATGGCTACACCTTC. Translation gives CASSLNRYPYGYTF.

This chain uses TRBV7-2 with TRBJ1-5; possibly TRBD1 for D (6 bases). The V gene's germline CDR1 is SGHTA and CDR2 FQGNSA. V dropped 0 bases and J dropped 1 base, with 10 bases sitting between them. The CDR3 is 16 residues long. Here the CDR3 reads CASSLAAQGSNQPQHF. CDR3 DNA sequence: TGTGCCAGCAGCTTAGCGGCTCAGGGGAGCAATCAGCCCCAGCATTTT.

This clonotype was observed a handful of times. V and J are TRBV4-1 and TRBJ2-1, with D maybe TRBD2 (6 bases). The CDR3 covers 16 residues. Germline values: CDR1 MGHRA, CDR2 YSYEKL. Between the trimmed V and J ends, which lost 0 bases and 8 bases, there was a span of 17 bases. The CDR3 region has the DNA TGCGCCAGCAGCCAAGAAGGAACTAGCATCGTCGATGAGCAGTTCTTC. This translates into CASSQEGTSIVDEQFF.

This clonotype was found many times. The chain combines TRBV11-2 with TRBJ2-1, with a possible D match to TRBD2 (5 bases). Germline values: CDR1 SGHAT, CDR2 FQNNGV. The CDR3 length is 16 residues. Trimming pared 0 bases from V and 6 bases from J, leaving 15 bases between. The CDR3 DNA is TGTGCCAGCAGCTTAGATGCATCCGGGGTGGGCAATGAGCAGTTCTTC. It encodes CASSLDASGVGNEQFF.

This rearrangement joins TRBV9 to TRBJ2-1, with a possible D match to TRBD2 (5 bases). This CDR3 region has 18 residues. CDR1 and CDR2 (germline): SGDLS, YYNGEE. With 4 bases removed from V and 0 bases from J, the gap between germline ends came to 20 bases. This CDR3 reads CASSRERDAESSYNEQFF. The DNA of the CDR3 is TGTGCCAGCAGCAGGGAGAGGGATGCGGAGAGCTCCTACAATGAGCAGTTCTTC.

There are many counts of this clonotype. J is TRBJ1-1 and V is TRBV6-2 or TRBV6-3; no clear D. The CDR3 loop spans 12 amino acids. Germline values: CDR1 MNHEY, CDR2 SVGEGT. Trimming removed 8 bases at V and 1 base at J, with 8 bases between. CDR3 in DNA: TGTGCCAGCTCGATATGGAACACTGAAGCTTTCTTT. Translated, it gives CASSIWNTEAFF.